Listed below are T cell receptor beta chains from one sample, sequenced in a study of radiotherapy plus CTLA-4 blockade in lung cancer. The protocol was immunoSEQ multiplex PCR, while the TCRdb copy is restricted to in-frame clones and leaves out a portion. The table includes tens of thousands of clones, approximately 83% detected once. The source material was peripheral blood, sampled from a patient treated with radiotherapy plus ipilimumab. The receptor set was obtained from a human donor with non-small cell lung cancer who had stable disease on radiotherapy plus ipilimumab. Each CDR3 is given without its conserved first and last residue. Part of the rows lack a size; the others show once, few, many or a class for expanded clones.

TRBJ2-1,few,TRBV9,ASSVRLGRSDEQF
TRBJ1-5,-,TRBV5-8,ASSLQVRNQPQH
TRBJ2-3,-,TRBV27,ASKETSGTDTQY
TRBJ1-5,-,TRBV7-9,ASSSSGTGGNQPQH
TRBJ1-3,few,TRBV5-1,ASSLAGTGYSGNTIY
TRBJ1-5,-,TRBV30,AWSNSNQPQH
TRBJ2-7,-,TRBV5-4,ASSFLGGQGGYEQY
TRBJ2-7,-,TRBV20-1,SASNGYEQY
TRBJ2-1,-,TRBV30,AWSEMNEQF
TRBJ1-4,-,TRBV7-6,ASSLGAEKLF
TRBJ2-3,-,TRBV5-1,ASSLEGPHRTDTQY
TRBJ1-2,once,TRBV9,ASSVDGTGASDGYT
TRBJ2-1,-,TRBV5-1,ASRYDISISYNEQF
TRBJ2-7,-,TRBV11-2,ASSLDQVRSYEQY
TRBJ2-1,-,TRBV4-1,ASSQGFRGDEQF